This TCR beta chain emerged from a study of blood T cell repertoires in COVID-19. Study background: The analysed material was cDNA or gDNA that came from T cells, B-cell-depleted T cells, or PBMCs.

Germline V gives CDR1 LNHNV, CDR2 YYDKDF (reference sequence). The CDR3 loop spans 16 amino acids. The junction had 4 bases not matched to a gene; V was cut back by 1 base and J by 1 base. Profiling relied on immunoSEQ multiplex PCR, and the TCRdb table lists in-frame clones only, not all of them. Here the sample spans about 70,000 clones, 75% to 90% being singletons. V usage is TRBV15 and J usage is TRBJ2-5, with 9 bases fitting TRBD1. This sequence originates from a man aged 45-60 years with acute or convalescent COVID-19. Sequences were obtained from peripheral blood. The CDR3 region has the DNA TGTGCCACCAGCAGAGGGACAGGGGAAATCCAAGAGACCCAGTACTTC. Protein: CATSRGTGEIQETQYF.